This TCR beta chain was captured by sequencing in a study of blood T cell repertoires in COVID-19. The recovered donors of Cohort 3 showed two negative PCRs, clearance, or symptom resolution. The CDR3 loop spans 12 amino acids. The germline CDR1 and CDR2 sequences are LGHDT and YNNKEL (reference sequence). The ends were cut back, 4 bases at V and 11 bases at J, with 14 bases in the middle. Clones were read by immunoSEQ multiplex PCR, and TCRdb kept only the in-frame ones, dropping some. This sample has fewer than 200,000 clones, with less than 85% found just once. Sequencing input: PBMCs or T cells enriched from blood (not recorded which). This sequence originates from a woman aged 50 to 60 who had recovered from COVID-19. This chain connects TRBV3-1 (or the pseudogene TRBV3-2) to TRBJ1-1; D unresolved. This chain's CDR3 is CASSRTNNGAFF. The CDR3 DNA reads TGTGCCAGCAGCCGAACAAACAACGGGGCTTTCTTT.